The subject of this entry is one T cell receptor beta chain. Its recognized antigen is unknown. Base qualities are missing; no much larger clone stands one base away. Reading the germline V gene (reference sequence) gives CDR1 GTSNPN and CDR2 SVGIG. The CDR3 holds 15 amino acids from the cysteine to the phenylalanine. Left in the record is the CDR3 DNA by itself, 45 bases read in frame from the first base. Trimmed from V: 4 bases; trimmed from J: 0 bases; junction bases lacking a gene match: 8. Peripheral blood CD8+ and CD4+ T cells from healthy donors, Susac syndrome patients and multiple sclerosis patients were profiled using high-throughput TCR beta sequencing. Susac syndrome patients met recently defined diagnostic criteria for definite or probable disease. Bulk CD8+ and CD4+ T cells were purified magnetically by negative isolation, whereas CD8+ TEMRA cells were enriched by FACS. Blood was drawn into EDTA tubes, processed within 24 hours, and PBMCs were isolated by density gradient centrifugation. PBMCs intended for TCR sequencing were frozen in liquid nitrogen and were later thawed in a 37 degrees C water bath. A purity of at least 90% was achieved for sorted or isolated CD4+, CD8+ and CD8+ TEMRA cells.

RNA was extracted using the RNeasy kit, and about 0.45 to 1 microgram was reverse transcribed with random hexamers. The immunoSEQ multiplex PCR assay, which covers 54 Vbeta and 13 Jbeta segments, was used to amplify TCR beta CDR3 regions. To correct PCR amplification bias, a synthetic template baseline was used for both primer optimization and computational correction. The source study handled its data this way. Reads were annotated to V, D and J genes according to IMGT and were analyzed with immunoSEQ Analyzer, with only productive sequences retained. Clonality was computed as one minus Shannon entropy normalized by log2 of the number of productive unique sequences. Public and private clones were assessed among the 100 most prevalent clones of each patient and control. Clones were defined as Susac-specific when absent from the healthy and MS cohorts, from approximately 1,100 published viral clones and from other ImmuneACCESS disease sequences. TCRdb reanalyzed the raw reads on its own, using fastp at Q25 for trimming and MiXCR for clone calling, and kept in-frame beta chains. Every distinct CDR3 protein forms one entry, paired with its most common genes and DNA. None of the V and J calls come from the authors' own analysis; TCRdb made them. The sample table contains 95,000 to 150,000 distinct CDR3 sequences; only one count was recorded for around 94% of them. The top ten hold 0.28% of the sample.

This record belongs to a study of CD8 T cells in Susac syndrome (dated by TCRdb to between 2017 and 2020). Turning to the overall study: Among the Susac syndrome patients who were sequenced, clinically active disease was present in six and clinical remission was observed in about eight. The clonality of the CD8+ T cell repertoire was compared across around twelve healthy donors, about 14 Susac syndrome patients and about 16 multiple sclerosis patients. At the time of blood withdrawal, Susac syndrome patients were either therapy-naive, taking corticosteroids (with some also receiving IVIg), or on IVIg alone. Repertoire sequencing was used to test whether CD8+ T cell activation and differentiation in Susac syndrome was antigen driven. Results the study describes overall, beyond this receptor: The study acknowledged that relatively few individuals were included in the TCR sequencing and HLA analysis. Looking at Susac-specific public clones, the researchers identified fewer than 20 in the total CD8+ repertoire and 4 or 5 in the CD8+ TEMRA repertoire. Clonal expansion was observed in Susac syndrome CD8+ repertoires, with the highest expansion in CD8+ TEMRA cells and greater expansion in clinically active than in remitting patients.

The source is a human donor with Susac syndrome. Sample: CD8+ T cells from PBMCs. The rearranged segments are TRBV30 and TRBJ1-1, with TRBD1 identical over 7 junction bases. The CDR3 protein is CAWKETGILNTEAFF. DNA sequence: TGTGCCTGGAAGGAGACAGGGATCCTGAACACTGAAGCTTTCTTT. With all but the CDR3 taken from the reference TRBV30 and TRBJ1-1 genes, the full variable domain is: SQTIHQWPATLVQPVGSPLSLECTVEGTSNPNLYWYRQAAGRGLQLLFYSVGIGQISSEVPQNLSASRPQDRQFILSSKKLLLSDSGFYLCAWKETGILNTEAFFGQGTRLTVV.